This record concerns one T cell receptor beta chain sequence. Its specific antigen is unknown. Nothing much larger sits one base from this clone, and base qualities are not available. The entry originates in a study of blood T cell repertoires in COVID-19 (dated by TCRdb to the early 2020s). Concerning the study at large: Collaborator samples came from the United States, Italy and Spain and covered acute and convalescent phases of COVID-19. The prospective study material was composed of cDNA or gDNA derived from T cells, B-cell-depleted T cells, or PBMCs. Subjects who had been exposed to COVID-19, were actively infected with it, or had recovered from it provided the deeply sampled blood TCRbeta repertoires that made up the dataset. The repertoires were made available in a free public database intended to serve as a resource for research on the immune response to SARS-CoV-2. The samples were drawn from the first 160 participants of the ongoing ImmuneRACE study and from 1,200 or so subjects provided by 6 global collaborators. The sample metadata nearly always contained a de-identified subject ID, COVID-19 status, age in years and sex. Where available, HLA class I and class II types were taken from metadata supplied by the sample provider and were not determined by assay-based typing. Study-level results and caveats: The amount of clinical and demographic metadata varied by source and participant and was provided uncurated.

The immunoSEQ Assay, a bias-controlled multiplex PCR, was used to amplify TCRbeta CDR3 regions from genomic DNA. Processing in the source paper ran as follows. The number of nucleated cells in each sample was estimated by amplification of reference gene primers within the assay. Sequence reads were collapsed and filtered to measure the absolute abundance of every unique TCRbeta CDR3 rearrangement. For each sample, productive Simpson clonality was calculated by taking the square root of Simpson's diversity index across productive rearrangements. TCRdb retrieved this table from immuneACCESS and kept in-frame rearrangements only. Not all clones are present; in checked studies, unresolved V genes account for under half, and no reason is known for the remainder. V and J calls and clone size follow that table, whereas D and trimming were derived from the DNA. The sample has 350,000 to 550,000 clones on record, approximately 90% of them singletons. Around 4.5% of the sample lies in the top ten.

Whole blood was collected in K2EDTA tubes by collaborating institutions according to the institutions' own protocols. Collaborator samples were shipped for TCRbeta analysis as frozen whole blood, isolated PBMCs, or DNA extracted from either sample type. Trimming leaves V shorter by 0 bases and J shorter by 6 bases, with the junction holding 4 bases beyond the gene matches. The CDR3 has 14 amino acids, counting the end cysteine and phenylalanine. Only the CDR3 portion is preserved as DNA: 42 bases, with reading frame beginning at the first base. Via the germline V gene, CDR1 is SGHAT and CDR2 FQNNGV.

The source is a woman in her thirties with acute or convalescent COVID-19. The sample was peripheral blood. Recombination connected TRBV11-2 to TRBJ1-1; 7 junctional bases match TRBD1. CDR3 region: CASSLDLRGPEAFF. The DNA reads TGTGCCAGCAGCTTAGACCTGAGGGGGCCTGAAGCTTTCTTT.